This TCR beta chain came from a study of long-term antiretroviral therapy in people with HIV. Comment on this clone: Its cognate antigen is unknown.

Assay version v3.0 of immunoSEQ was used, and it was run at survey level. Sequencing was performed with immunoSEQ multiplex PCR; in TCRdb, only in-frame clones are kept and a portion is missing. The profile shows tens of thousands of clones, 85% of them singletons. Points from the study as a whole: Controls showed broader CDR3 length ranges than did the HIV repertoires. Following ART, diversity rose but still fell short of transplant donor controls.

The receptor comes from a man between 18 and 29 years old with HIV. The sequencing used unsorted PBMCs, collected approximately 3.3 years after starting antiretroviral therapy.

This CDR3 is CASSDRDRFLDGYTF. For the CDR3, the DNA is TGTGCCAGTAGTGATCGGGACAGATTCCTGGATGGCTACACCTTC. This chain joins TRBV19 and TRBJ1-2; 7 bases map to TRBD1. V was clipped by 5 bases and J by 6 bases; unmatched bases: 12. This CDR3 region has 15 residues. Germline V gene lookup returns CDR1 LNHDA and CDR2 SQIVND (reference sequence).